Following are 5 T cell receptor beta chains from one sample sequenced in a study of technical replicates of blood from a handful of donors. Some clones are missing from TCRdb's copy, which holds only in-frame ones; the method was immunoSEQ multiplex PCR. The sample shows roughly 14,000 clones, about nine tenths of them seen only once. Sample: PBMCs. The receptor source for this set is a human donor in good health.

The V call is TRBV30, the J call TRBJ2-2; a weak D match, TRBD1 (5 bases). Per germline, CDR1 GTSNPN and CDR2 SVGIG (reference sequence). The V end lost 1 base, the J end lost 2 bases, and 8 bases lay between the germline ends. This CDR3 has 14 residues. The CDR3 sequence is CAWSGTGNTGELFF. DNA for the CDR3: TGTGCCTGGAGTGGAACAGGCAACACCGGGGAGCTGTTTTTT.

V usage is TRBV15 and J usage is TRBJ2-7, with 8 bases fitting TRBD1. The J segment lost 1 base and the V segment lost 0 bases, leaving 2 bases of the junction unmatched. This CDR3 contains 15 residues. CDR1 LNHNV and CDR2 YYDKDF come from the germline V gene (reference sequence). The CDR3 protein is CATSREGQASYEQYF. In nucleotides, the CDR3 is TGTGCCACCAGCAGAGAGGGACAGGCTTCCTACGAGCAGTACTTC.

The CDR3 spells CASSESPAQETQYF. The CDR3 coding sequence is TGCGCCAGCAGTGAGTCTCCAGCGCAAGAGACCCAGTACTTC. V and J are TRBV10-1 and TRBJ2-5; D ambiguous. The ends were cut back, 0 bases at V and 2 bases at J, with 7 bases in the middle. The CDR3 is 14 residues long. The germline CDR1 and CDR2 sequences are WNHNN and SYGVQD (reference sequence).

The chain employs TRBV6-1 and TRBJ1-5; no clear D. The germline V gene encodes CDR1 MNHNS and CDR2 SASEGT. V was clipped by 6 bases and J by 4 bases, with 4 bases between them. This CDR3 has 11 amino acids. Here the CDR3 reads CASSFNQPQHF. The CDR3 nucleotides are TGTGCCAGCAGCTTTAATCAGCCCCAGCATTTT.

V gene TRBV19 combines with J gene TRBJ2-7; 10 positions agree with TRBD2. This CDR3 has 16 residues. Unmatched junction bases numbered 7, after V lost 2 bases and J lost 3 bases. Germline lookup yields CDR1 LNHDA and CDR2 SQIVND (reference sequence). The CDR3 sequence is CASSIHPSGRSYEQYF. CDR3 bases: TGTGCCAGTAGTATACATCCTAGCGGGAGAAGCTACGAGCAGTACTTC.